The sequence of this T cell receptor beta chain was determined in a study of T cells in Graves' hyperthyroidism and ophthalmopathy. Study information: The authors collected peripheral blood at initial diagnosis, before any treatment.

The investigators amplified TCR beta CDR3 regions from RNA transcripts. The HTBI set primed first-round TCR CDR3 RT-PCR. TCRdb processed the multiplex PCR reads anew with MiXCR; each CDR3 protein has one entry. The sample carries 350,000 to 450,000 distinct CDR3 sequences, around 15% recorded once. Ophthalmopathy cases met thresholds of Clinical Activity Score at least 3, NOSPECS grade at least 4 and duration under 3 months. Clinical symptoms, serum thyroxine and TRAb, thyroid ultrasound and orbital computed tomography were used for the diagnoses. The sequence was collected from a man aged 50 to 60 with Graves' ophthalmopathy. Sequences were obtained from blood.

The CDR3 nucleotides are TGCGCCAGCAGCTTCGAAGGGGCCGACTACAATGAGCAGTTCTTC. Translation gives CASSFEGADYNEQFF. The chain joins TRBV5-1 to TRBJ2-1; D possibly corresponds to TRBD1 (5 bases). The CDR3 sequence is 15 residues long. Trimming took 2 bases from V and 3 from J, leaving 12 bases between them. The germline gives CDR1 SGHRS, CDR2 YFSETQ.